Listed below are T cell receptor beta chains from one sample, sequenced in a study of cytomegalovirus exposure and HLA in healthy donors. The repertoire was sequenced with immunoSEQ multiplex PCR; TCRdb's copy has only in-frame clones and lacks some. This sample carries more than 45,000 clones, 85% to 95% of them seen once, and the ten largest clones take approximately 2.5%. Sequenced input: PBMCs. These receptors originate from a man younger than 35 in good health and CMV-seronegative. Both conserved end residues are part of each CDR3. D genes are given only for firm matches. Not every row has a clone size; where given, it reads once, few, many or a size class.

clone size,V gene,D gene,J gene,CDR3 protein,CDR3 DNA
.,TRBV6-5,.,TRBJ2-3,CASSYSSTDTQYF,TGTGCCAGCAGTTACTCGAGTACAGATACGCAGTATTTT
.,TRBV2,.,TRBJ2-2,CASRTGSNTGELFF,TGTGCCAGCAGGACAGGTTCGAACACCGGGGAGCTGTTTTTT
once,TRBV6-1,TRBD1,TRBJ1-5,CASGGQGTINQPQHF,TGTGCCAGCGGAGGACAGGGCACTATCAATCAGCCCCAGCATTTT
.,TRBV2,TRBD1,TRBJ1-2,CASSVPGRTGGIDYGYTF,TGTGCCAGCAGTGTTCCTGGGAGGACAGGGGGAATTGACTATGGCTACACCTTC
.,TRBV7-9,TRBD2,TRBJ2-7,CASRKEGLAAYEQYF,TGTGCCAGCAGAAAAGAGGGACTAGCGGCTTACGAGCAGTACTTC
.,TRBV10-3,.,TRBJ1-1,CAIRGAQRLNTEAFF,TGTGCCATCAGGGGGGCACAACGGTTGAACACTGAAGCTTTCTTT
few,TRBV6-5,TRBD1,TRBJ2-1,CASTMTGNEQFF,TGTGCCAGCACTATGACAGGGAATGAGCAGTTCTTC
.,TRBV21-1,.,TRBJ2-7,CASSKLAPIPVGEQYF,TGTGCCAGCAGCAAATTAGCCCCGATCCCGGTCGGCGAGCAGTACTTC
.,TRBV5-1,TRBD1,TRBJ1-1,CASSPRGDRNTEAFF,TGCGCCAGCAGCCCCCGTGGGGACAGGAACACTGAAGCTTTCTTT
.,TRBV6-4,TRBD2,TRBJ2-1,CASSQTRREGRLFF,TGTGCCAGCAGTCAGACTCGGAGGGAGGGAAGGCTGTTCTTC
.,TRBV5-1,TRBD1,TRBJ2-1,CASSLDAGTGGNEQFF,TGCGCCAGCAGCTTGGATGCCGGGACAGGGGGTAATGAGCAGTTCTTC
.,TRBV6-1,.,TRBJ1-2,CASRWAGDRYGYTF,TGTGCCAGCAGATGGGCAGGGGACCGATATGGCTACACCTTC
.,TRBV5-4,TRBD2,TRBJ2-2,CASSAGTSGRTGELFF,TGTGCCAGCAGTGCCGGGACTAGCGGGAGGACCGGGGAGCTGTTTTTT
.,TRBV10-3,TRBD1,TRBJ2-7,CAISEGSTGISEQYF,TGTGCCATCAGTGAGGGATCGACAGGGATCAGCGAGCAGTACTTC
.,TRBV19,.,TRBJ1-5,CASDWVLGGNQPQHF,TGTGCCAGTGATTGGGTCTTAGGGGGCAATCAGCCCCAGCATTTT
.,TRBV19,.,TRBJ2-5,CASSTGHLGKTQYF,TGTGCCAGTAGTACCGGACATCTGGGTAAGACCCAGTACTTC
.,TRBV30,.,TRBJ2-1,CAWSVLGVEQFF,TGTGCCTGGAGTGTATTAGGGGTGGAGCAGTTCTTC
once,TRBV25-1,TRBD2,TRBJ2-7,CASSESGLAGGAHEQYF,TGTGCCAGCAGTGAGTCAGGGTTGGCGGGAGGGGCCCACGAGCAGTACTTC
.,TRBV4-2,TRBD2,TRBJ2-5,CASSQGGRGGKETQYF,TGTGCCAGCAGCCAAGGCGGGAGGGGGGGGAAAGAGACCCAGTACTTC
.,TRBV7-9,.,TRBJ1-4,CASSLGQVATNEKLFF,TGTGCCAGCAGCTTAGGTCAAGTAGCAACTAATGAAAAACTGTTTTTT
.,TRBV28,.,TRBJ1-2,CASSPPPDSTYGYTF,TGTGCCAGCAGTCCGCCTCCGGACAGCACCTATGGCTACACCTTC
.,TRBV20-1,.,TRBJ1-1,CSARPTGEAFF,TGCAGTGCTAGACCAACGGGGGAAGCTTTCTTT
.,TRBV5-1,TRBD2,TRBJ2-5,CASSRRTSGSGETQYF,TGCGCCAGCAGTCGGAGGACTAGCGGGAGCGGGGAGACCCAGTACTTC
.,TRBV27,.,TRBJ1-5,CASSLNTGQPQHF,TGTGCCAGCAGTTTAAATACGGGACAGCCCCAGCATTTT
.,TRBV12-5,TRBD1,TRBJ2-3,CASGYRGTDTQYF,TGTGCTAGTGGTTACAGGGGAACAGATACGCAGTATTTT
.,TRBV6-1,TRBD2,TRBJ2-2,CASILLAGGGGELFF,TGTGCCAGCATTCTACTAGCGGGAGGGGGCGGGGAGCTGTTTTTT
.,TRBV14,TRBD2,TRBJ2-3,CASSQRTGLGADTQYF,TGTGCCAGCAGCCAACGAACTGGACTAGGGGCAGATACGCAGTATTTT
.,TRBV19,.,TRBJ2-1,CASSIVSVTDEQFF,TGTGCCAGTAGTATAGTGAGCGTCACGGATGAGCAGTTCTTC
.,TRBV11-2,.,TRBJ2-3,CASSHDREGTDTQYF,TGTGCCAGCAGCCACGACAGGGAGGGCACAGATACGCAGTATTTT
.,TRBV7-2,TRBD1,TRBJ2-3,CASSSPTGLLYTQYF,TGTGCCAGCAGCTCGCCGACAGGGCTTTTGTATACGCAGTATTTT
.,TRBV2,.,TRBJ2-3,CASRVLGFGPDTQYF,TGTGCCAGCAGGGTGTTGGGTTTTGGGCCAGATACGCAGTATTTT
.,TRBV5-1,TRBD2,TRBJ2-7,CASSSGLAGGQGDEQYF,TGCGCCAGCAGCTCCGGTCTAGCGGGAGGGCAGGGCGACGAGCAGTACTTC
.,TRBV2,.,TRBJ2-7,CASSEGDVPLYEQYF,TGTGCCAGCAGTGAGGGAGACGTACCACTCTACGAGCAGTACTTC
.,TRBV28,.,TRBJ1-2,CASRLSGHNYGYTF,TGTGCCAGCAGGTTATCGGGACACAACTATGGCTACACCTTC
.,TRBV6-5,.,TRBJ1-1,CASTKPGGPTEAFF,TGTGCCAGCACCAAACCCGGGGGGCCCACTGAAGCTTTCTTT
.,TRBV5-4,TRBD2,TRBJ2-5,CASSNPGTSPLGETQYF,TGTGCCAGCAGCAATCCCGGGACTAGTCCTCTGGGGGAGACCCAGTACTTC
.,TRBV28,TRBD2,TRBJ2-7,CASSFGLAGERSYEQYF,TGTGCCAGCAGTTTCGGACTAGCGGGAGAACGCTCCTACGAGCAGTACTTC
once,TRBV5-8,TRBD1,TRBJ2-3,CASSVLDRGDTQYF,TGTGCCAGCAGCGTATTAGACAGGGGGGATACGCAGTATTTT
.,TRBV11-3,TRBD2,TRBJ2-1,CASSLMSGRMGNEQFF,TGTGCCAGCAGCCTGATGAGCGGGAGGATGGGGAATGAGCAGTTCTTC
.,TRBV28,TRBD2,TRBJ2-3,CATYSFNLTSGCTDTQYF,TGTGCCACCTACAGTTTTAACCTGACTAGCGGTTGCACAGATACGCAGTATTTT
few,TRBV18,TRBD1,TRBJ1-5,CASSPGQVGQPQHF,TGTGCCAGCTCACCGGGACAGGTGGGTCAGCCCCAGCATTTT
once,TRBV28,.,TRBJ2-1,CASSFLSGAYNEQFF,TGTGCCAGCAGTTTTCTCTCGGGAGCCTACAATGAGCAGTTCTTC
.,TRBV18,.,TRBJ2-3,CASSPTAVTDTQYF,TGTGCCAGCTCACCAACAGCGGTCACAGATACGCAGTATTTT
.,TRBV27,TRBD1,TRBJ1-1,CASSTDRGLWKAFF,TGTGCCAGCAGTACGGACAGGGGTTTATGGAAAGCTTTCTTT
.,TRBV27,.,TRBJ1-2,CASSFRGAQPVGYTF,TGTGCCAGCAGTTTCCGGGGGGCGCAGCCGGTTGGCTACACCTTC
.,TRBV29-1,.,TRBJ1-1,CSVQDSYTEAFF,TGCAGCGTCCAGGACAGTTACACTGAAGCTTTCTTT
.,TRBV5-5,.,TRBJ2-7,CASSLRLGSYEQYF,TGTGCCAGCAGCTTGAGACTAGGCTCCTACGAGCAGTACTTC
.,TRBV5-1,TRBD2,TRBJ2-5,CASTPTSGSGRETQYF,TGCGCCAGCACCCCGACTAGCGGGAGTGGTAGAGAGACCCAGTACTTC
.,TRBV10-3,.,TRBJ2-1,CAIASGEVEQFF,TGTGCCATCGCCTCCGGGGAGGTTGAGCAGTTCTTC
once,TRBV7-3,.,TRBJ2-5,CASSLNTGETQYF,TGTGCCAGCAGCTTGAACACGGGGGAGACCCAGTACTTC
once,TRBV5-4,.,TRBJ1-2,CASSSDTGSYGYTF,TGTGCCAGCAGCTCTGACACGGGGAGCTATGGCTACACCTTC
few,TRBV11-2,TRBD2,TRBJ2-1,CASSLETSGSYNEQFF,TGTGCCAGCAGCTTAGAGACTAGCGGGAGTTACAATGAGCAGTTCTTC
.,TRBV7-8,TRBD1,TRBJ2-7,CASSLTGVGYEQYF,TGTGCCAGCAGCTTAACAGGGGTAGGTTACGAGCAGTACTTC
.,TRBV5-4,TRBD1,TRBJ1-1,CASSSPGTGGLENTEAFF,TGTGCCAGCAGCTCACCCGGGACAGGGGGATTAGAGAACACTGAAGCTTTCTTT
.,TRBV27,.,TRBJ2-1,CASSLFASYNEQFF,TGTGCCAGCAGTTTATTCGCCAGCTACAATGAGCAGTTCTTC
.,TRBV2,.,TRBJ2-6,CASSQYAGSGANVLTF,TGTGCCAGCAGCCAATATGCCGGCTCTGGGGCCAACGTCCTGACTTTC